These T cell receptor beta chains were read from a single sample in a study of control samples from healthy donors and cancer patients. Repertoires were generated with immunoSEQ multiplex PCR, while TCRdb's copy carries only in-frame clones and drops some. This table holds about 150,000 clones, roughly 94% found once. The sample comprised blood. Receptors were obtained from a woman aged 18-35 years in good health. Each CDR3 is given with its conserved first and last residue. The order of the fields is V gene, D gene, clone size, J gene, CDR3 length, CDR3 DNA, CDR3 protein. A D gene is named only where the DNA matches it firmly. Not every row has a clone size; where given, it reads once, few, many or a size class.

TRBV6-7	-	-	TRBJ1-2	12	TGTGCCAGCAGTTACTCGGACAATGGCTACACCTTC	CASSYSDNGYTF
TRBV18	-	-	TRBJ2-3	15	TGTGCCAGCTCACCAGCGGGGGCCCCCACAGATACGCAGTATTTT	CASSPAGAPTDTQYF
TRBV4-3	-	-	TRBJ2-4	13	TGCGCCAGCAGCCCTGGGCCACAGAACATTCAGTACTTC	CASSPGPQNIQYF
TRBV28	-	-	TRBJ1-2	14	TGTGCCAGCAGGTTGACAGGAGGCGACTATGGCTACACCTTC	CASRLTGGDYGYTF
TRBV7-9	-	-	TRBJ2-6	17	TGTGCCAGCAGCCCTATACGGTGGGGCGCTGGGGCCAACGTCCTGACTTTC	CASSPIRWGAGANVLTF
TRBV6-2/TRBV6-3	TRBD1	-	TRBJ1-5	16	TGTGCCAGCAGTTACGAGGGGGCCTATAGCAATCAGCCCCAGCATTTT	CASSYEGAYSNQPQHF
TRBV7-2	-	-	TRBJ2-3	12	TGTGCCAGCAGCTCCATCACAGATACGCAGTATTTT	CASSSITDTQYF
TRBV6-5	-	-	TRBJ1-6	13	TGTGCCAGCAGGGGCTTTGATAATTCACCCCTCCACTTT	CASRGFDNSPLHF
TRBV28	-	-	TRBJ1-2	14	TGTGCCAGCAGTTTACCCGGTCGAGGGGTCGGCTACACCTTC	CASSLPGRGVGYTF
TRBV4-1	-	-	TRBJ1-1	14	TGCGCCAGCAGCCAAGAGGGGGTAAACACTGAAGCTTTCTTT	CASSQEGVNTEAFF
TRBV11-2	-	-	TRBJ1-1	14	TGTGCCAGCAGCTATAGGTTCCGGAACACTGAAGCTTTCTTT	CASSYRFRNTEAFF
TRBV7-2	-	once	TRBJ2-1	11	TGTGCCAGCAGCTACTACAATGAGCAGTTCTTC	CASSYYNEQFF
TRBV2	TRBD1	-	TRBJ1-2	15	TGTGCCAGCAGTCCGGGGACAGCTACTTATAATGGCTACACCTTC	CASSPGTATYNGYTF
TRBV27	-	-	TRBJ1-1	15	TGTGCCAGCAGTTTTTATCTTACTGCGGAAACTGAAGCTTTCTTT	CASSFYLTAETEAFF
TRBV27	TRBD1	-	TRBJ1-2	13	TGTGCCAGCAGTAGGACAGGGGGAAATGGCTACACCTTC	CASSRTGGNGYTF
TRBV7-9	TRBD1	-	TRBJ1-6	14	TGTGCCAGCATACAGGGGGCAGGGAATTCACCCCTCCACTTT	CASIQGAGNSPLHF
TRBV5-1	-	-	TRBJ2-1	17	TGCGCCAGCAGCTTGTTTATGGTCGGGACGGGGAGTAATGAGCAGTTCTTC	CASSLFMVGTGSNEQFF
TRBV3-1/TRBV3-2	-	-	TRBJ1-4	13	TGTGCCAGCAGCCAGACGGACACCGAAAAACTGTTTTTT	CASSQTDTEKLFF
TRBV5-5	TRBD1	-	TRBJ1-4	20	TGTGCCAGCAGCCCACAAACGGGGACAGGGAAATTTGAGGCTAATGAAAAACTGTTTTTT	CASSPQTGTGKFEANEKLFF
TRBV28	-	-	TRBJ1-5	15	TGTGCCAGCACCATTACTCCAGGGGCCAATCAGCCCCAGCATTTT	CASTITPGANQPQHF
TRBV7-9	-	-	TRBJ2-5	16	TGTGCCAGCAGGCCTGTACAAACTGGGTACGGAGAGACCCAGTACTTC	CASRPVQTGYGETQYF
TRBV7-2	-	once	TRBJ2-1	16	TGTGCCAGCAGCTTTGGACAGCCCAGGGCCTACAATGAGCAGTTCTTC	CASSFGQPRAYNEQFF
TRBV5-1	-	-	TRBJ2-1	17	TGCGCCAGCAGCTTGCCCACTTCGGAGAGCTCCTACAATGAGCAGTTCTTC	CASSLPTSESSYNEQFF
TRBV24-1	-	-	TRBJ2-1	16	TGTGCCACCAGTGACCGTAGACCTAGCTCCTACAATGAGCAGTTCTTC	CATSDRRPSSYNEQFF
TRBV7-8	TRBD1	-	TRBJ1-1	16	TGTGCCAGCAGCTTTATGACCGGGACAGGGAACACTGAAGCTTTCTTT	CASSFMTGTGNTEAFF
TRBV2	TRBD1	-	TRBJ1-2	13	TGTGCCAGCAGGGACAGGGTTTTTTATGGCTACACCTTC	CASRDRVFYGYTF
TRBV10-3	TRBD1	once	TRBJ2-2	15	TGTGCCATCAGTGAGACAGGGGGCGACGGCGGGGAGCTGTTTTTT	CAISETGGDGGELFF